Listed below are T cell receptor beta chains from one sample, sequenced in a study of shared clonotypes between healthy human individuals. TCRdb keeps only in-frame clones here, not all; method: immunoSEQ multiplex PCR. The repertoire has roughly 2.5 million clones, more than 80% of them found once; the top ten carry 0.11% to 0.15%. The sequenced sample was naive CD4+ T cells sorted from blood. The receptors shown here come from a man between 18 and 35 years old in good health. Both conserved end residues are part of each CDR3. Each record gives: CDR3 protein, CDR3 DNA, clone size, V gene, CDR3 length, J gene, D gene. A D gene is named only where the DNA matches it firmly. Size is omitted from some rows. Given values are once, few, many or a class for expanded clones.

CDR3 protein: CASSSRLAGGQETQYF; CDR3 DNA: TGTGCCAGCAGCTCCAGACTAGCGGGGGGGCAAGAGACCCAGTACTTC; clone size: -; V gene: TRBV11-2; CDR3 length: 16; J gene: TRBJ2-5; D gene: TRBD2
CDR3 protein: CSVEGQGSLYGYTF; CDR3 DNA: TGCAGCGTTGAAGGACAGGGTAGTCTCTATGGCTACACCTTC; clone size: -; V gene: TRBV29-1; CDR3 length: 14; J gene: TRBJ1-2; D gene: TRBD1
CDR3 protein: CASSLQGAGTQYF; CDR3 DNA: TGTGCCAGCAGCTTACAGGGAGCCGGGACCCAGTACTTC; clone size: -; V gene: TRBV7-2; CDR3 length: 13; J gene: TRBJ2-5; D gene: -
CDR3 protein: CASSLFGGTEQFF; CDR3 DNA: TGCGCCAGCAGCTTATTCGGTGGCACTGAGCAGTTCTTC; clone size: -; V gene: TRBV5-1; CDR3 length: 13; J gene: TRBJ2-1; D gene: -
CDR3 protein: CAISADSEVGYEQYF; CDR3 DNA: TGTGCCATCAGTGCGGATTCCGAGGTCGGGTACGAGCAGTACTTC; clone size: -; V gene: TRBV10-3; CDR3 length: 15; J gene: TRBJ2-7; D gene: -
CDR3 protein: CASSLGQANTEAFF; CDR3 DNA: TGCGCCAGCAGCTTGGGTCAGGCGAACACTGAAGCTTTCTTT; clone size: few; V gene: TRBV5-1; CDR3 length: 14; J gene: TRBJ1-1; D gene: -
CDR3 protein: CASSISGEQYF; CDR3 DNA: TGCGCCAGCAGCATCAGCGGCGAGCAGTACTTC; clone size: -; V gene: TRBV5-1; CDR3 length: 11; J gene: TRBJ2-7; D gene: -
CDR3 protein: CASNPGQGAGDEQYF; CDR3 DNA: TGTGCCAGCAACCCGGGCCAGGGCGCAGGGGACGAGCAGTACTTC; clone size: -; V gene: TRBV6-6; CDR3 length: 15; J gene: TRBJ2-7; D gene: -
CDR3 protein: CASSSDSPLHF; CDR3 DNA: TGTGCCAGCTCTTCAGATTCACCCCTCCACTTT; clone size: -; V gene: TRBV6-5; CDR3 length: 11; J gene: TRBJ1-6; D gene: -
CDR3 protein: CASSPYPRGGAGEGDTQYF; CDR3 DNA: TGTGCCAGCTCACCTTACCCCCGCGGTGGGGCGGGAGAGGGAGATACGCAGTATTTT; clone size: -; V gene: TRBV18; CDR3 length: 19; J gene: TRBJ2-3; D gene: TRBD2
CDR3 protein: CASTVSAGPTYNEQFF; CDR3 DNA: TGTGCCAGCACCGTCTCGGCAGGGCCCACCTACAATGAGCAGTTCTTC; clone size: -; V gene: TRBV7-2; CDR3 length: 16; J gene: TRBJ2-1; D gene: -
CDR3 protein: CASRGQNEKLFF; CDR3 DNA: TGTGCCAGCAGGGGTCAGAATGAAAAACTGTTTTTT; clone size: -; V gene: TRBV28; CDR3 length: 12; J gene: TRBJ1-4; D gene: -
CDR3 protein: CASSDRASYNEQFF; CDR3 DNA: TGTGCTAGTTCTGACAGGGCCTCCTACAATGAGCAGTTCTTC; clone size: -; V gene: TRBV12-5; CDR3 length: 14; J gene: TRBJ2-1; D gene: TRBD1
CDR3 protein: CASSLVGGSNQPQHF; CDR3 DNA: TGTGCCAGCAGCTTAGTCGGGGGGAGCAATCAGCCCCAGCATTTT; clone size: -; V gene: TRBV7-9; CDR3 length: 15; J gene: TRBJ1-5; D gene: -
CDR3 protein: CASRTTAGVDEQFF; CDR3 DNA: TGTGCCAGCAGAACAACGGCCGGGGTCGATGAGCAGTTCTTC; clone size: -; V gene: TRBV5-4; CDR3 length: 14; J gene: TRBJ2-1; D gene: -
CDR3 protein: CASSSGGSGNTIYF; CDR3 DNA: TGTGCCAGCAGTTCCGGCGGCTCTGGAAACACCATATATTTT; clone size: -; V gene: TRBV6-5; CDR3 length: 14; J gene: TRBJ1-3; D gene: -
CDR3 protein: CASSTPGLARGEQYF; CDR3 DNA: TGTGCCAGCAGCACTCCGGGACTAGCTCGAGGCGAGCAGTACTTC; clone size: -; V gene: TRBV5-6; CDR3 length: 15; J gene: TRBJ2-7; D gene: TRBD2
CDR3 protein: CAISESNSRYEQYF; CDR3 DNA: TGTGCCATCAGTGAGTCGAACAGCCGATACGAGCAGTACTTC; clone size: -; V gene: TRBV10-3; CDR3 length: 14; J gene: TRBJ2-7; D gene: -
CDR3 protein: CASRTGTGDTGELFF; CDR3 DNA: TGTGCCAGCAGGACCGGGACAGGGGACACCGGGGAGCTGTTTTTT; clone size: -; V gene: TRBV2; CDR3 length: 15; J gene: TRBJ2-2; D gene: TRBD1
CDR3 protein: CASSYRPRRQGYNSPLHF; CDR3 DNA: TGTGCCAGCAGTTACCGACCCCGAAGACAGGGTTATAATTCACCCCTCCACTTT; clone size: -; V gene: TRBV11-2; CDR3 length: 18; J gene: TRBJ1-6; D gene: TRBD1
CDR3 protein: CASSLRTREREQFF; CDR3 DNA: TGCGCCAGCAGCCTTCGGACTAGGGAACGTGAGCAGTTCTTC; clone size: -; V gene: TRBV4-1; CDR3 length: 14; J gene: TRBJ2-1; D gene: TRBD2
CDR3 protein: CASSEAGTIGAYEQYF; CDR3 DNA: TGTGCCAGCAGTGAAGCTGGGACTATTGGGGCCTACGAGCAGTACTTC; clone size: -; V gene: TRBV2; CDR3 length: 16; J gene: TRBJ2-7; D gene: TRBD2
CDR3 protein: CASSLAGHAGGELFF; CDR3 DNA: TGTGCCAGCAGCTTAGCAGGACACGCAGGCGGGGAGCTGTTTTTT; clone size: -; V gene: TRBV7-2; CDR3 length: 15; J gene: TRBJ2-2; D gene: -
CDR3 protein: CASSLRLAGEGDTQYF; CDR3 DNA: TGTGCCAGCAGCTTGCGGCTAGCGGGGGAGGGGGATACGCAGTATTTT; clone size: -; V gene: TRBV5-4; CDR3 length: 16; J gene: TRBJ2-3; D gene: TRBD2
CDR3 protein: CASSGGTSQETQYF; CDR3 DNA: TGTGCCAGCAGTGGTGGGACATCCCAAGAGACCCAGTACTTC; clone size: -; V gene: TRBV6-1; CDR3 length: 14; J gene: TRBJ2-5; D gene: -
CDR3 protein: CASSPIGTSWTGELFF; CDR3 DNA: TGTGCCAGCTCACCGATCGGGACTAGTTGGACCGGGGAGCTGTTTTTT; clone size: -; V gene: TRBV18; CDR3 length: 16; J gene: TRBJ2-2; D gene: TRBD2
CDR3 protein: CASSLVRGSPGELFF; CDR3 DNA: TGTGCCAGCAGCTTAGTGAGGGGGAGCCCCGGGGAGCTGTTTTTT; clone size: -; V gene: TRBV7-9; CDR3 length: 15; J gene: TRBJ2-2; D gene: -
CDR3 protein: CASSLGTGFNEQFF; CDR3 DNA: TGCGCCAGCAGCTTGGGGACTGGGTTCAATGAGCAGTTCTTC; clone size: -; V gene: TRBV5-1; CDR3 length: 14; J gene: TRBJ2-1; D gene: -
CDR3 protein: CASSQIQGIPSTNEKLFF; CDR3 DNA: TGCGCCAGCAGCCAAATACAGGGGATCCCCTCAACTAATGAAAAACTGTTTTTT; clone size: -; V gene: TRBV4-1; CDR3 length: 18; J gene: TRBJ1-4; D gene: TRBD1
CDR3 protein: CASSFSPEGEGETQYF; CDR3 DNA: TGTGCCAGCAGCTTCTCCCCAGAGGGTGAGGGGGAGACCCAGTACTTC; clone size: -; V gene: TRBV11-2; CDR3 length: 16; J gene: TRBJ2-5; D gene: -
CDR3 protein: CASSSDGGGEKLFF; CDR3 DNA: TGTGCCAGCAGCTCCGACGGCGGGGGTGAAAAACTGTTTTTT; clone size: -; V gene: TRBV7-9; CDR3 length: 14; J gene: TRBJ1-4; D gene: -
CDR3 protein: CASSYDRGYEQYF; CDR3 DNA: TGTGCCAGCAGCTACGACAGGGGTTACGAGCAGTACTTC; clone size: -; V gene: TRBV11-2; CDR3 length: 13; J gene: TRBJ2-7; D gene: TRBD1
CDR3 protein: CASSLEGLAGETQYF; CDR3 DNA: TGTGCCAGCAGCTTAGAAGGGCTAGCGGGAGAGACCCAGTACTTC; clone size: once; V gene: TRBV7-9; CDR3 length: 15; J gene: TRBJ2-5; D gene: TRBD2
CDR3 protein: CASSIQGTVHYEQYF; CDR3 DNA: TGTGCCAGTAGTATTCAGGGCACGGTGCACTACGAGCAGTACTTC; clone size: -; V gene: TRBV19; CDR3 length: 15; J gene: TRBJ2-7; D gene: -
CDR3 protein: CASSLSRYSGSSDTGELFF; CDR3 DNA: TGTGCCAGCAGTTTATCTCGTTATAGCGGGAGCTCGGACACCGGGGAGCTGTTTTTT; clone size: -; V gene: TRBV28; CDR3 length: 19; J gene: TRBJ2-2; D gene: TRBD2
CDR3 protein: CASSSSGNNQPQHF; CDR3 DNA: TGTGCCAGCAGCTCCTCGGGAAATAATCAGCCCCAGCATTTT; clone size: once; V gene: TRBV7-8; CDR3 length: 14; J gene: TRBJ1-5; D gene: -
CDR3 protein: CATSRGMGKKEFYEQYF; CDR3 DNA: TGTGCCACCAGCAGAGGTATGGGCAAGAAGGAATTCTACGAGCAGTACTTC; clone size: -; V gene: TRBV15; CDR3 length: 17; J gene: TRBJ2-7; D gene: -
CDR3 protein: CASKRDRGYASTNEKLFF; CDR3 DNA: TGTGCCAGTAAACGGGACAGGGGATACGCTTCGACTAATGAAAAACTGTTTTTT; clone size: -; V gene: TRBV19; CDR3 length: 18; J gene: TRBJ1-4; D gene: TRBD1
CDR3 protein: CASSYSTGVLTEAFF; CDR3 DNA: TGTGCCAGCAGTTACTCGACAGGTGTCTTAACTGAAGCTTTCTTT; clone size: -; V gene: TRBV6-6; CDR3 length: 15; J gene: TRBJ1-1; D gene: -
CDR3 protein: CAWSRTSTDTQYF; CDR3 DNA: TGTGCCTGGAGCCGGACTAGCACAGATACGCAGTATTTT; clone size: -; V gene: TRBV30; CDR3 length: 13; J gene: TRBJ2-3; D gene: -
CDR3 protein: CASSEGLVETQYF; CDR3 DNA: TGTGCCAGCAGCGAAGGTCTGGTGGAGACCCAGTACTTC; clone size: -; V gene: TRBV7-9; CDR3 length: 13; J gene: TRBJ2-5; D gene: -
CDR3 protein: CASSLLNRGTEAFF; CDR3 DNA: TGTGCCAGCAGCCTACTGAACAGGGGAACTGAAGCTTTCTTT; clone size: -; V gene: TRBV6-6; CDR3 length: 14; J gene: TRBJ1-1; D gene: TRBD1
CDR3 protein: CASIRAGGLFGYTF; CDR3 DNA: TGTGCCAGTATAAGGGCAGGAGGCCTCTTTGGCTACACCTTC; clone size: -; V gene: TRBV19; CDR3 length: 14; J gene: TRBJ1-2; D gene: -
CDR3 protein: CASSKDGLNTEAFF; CDR3 DNA: TGCGCCAGCTCAAAGGACGGGTTGAACACTGAAGCTTTCTTT; clone size: few; V gene: TRBV5-1; CDR3 length: 14; J gene: TRBJ1-1; D gene: -
CDR3 protein: CASSPLGGGELFF; CDR3 DNA: TGTGCCAGCAGCCCCTTGGGGGGCGGGGAGCTGTTTTTT; clone size: -; V gene: TRBV9; CDR3 length: 13; J gene: TRBJ2-2; D gene: -
CDR3 protein: CASSLDTGLSYEQYF; CDR3 DNA: TGTGCCAGCAGCTTGGACACGGGATTATCCTACGAGCAGTACTTC; clone size: -; V gene: TRBV5-6; CDR3 length: 15; J gene: TRBJ2-7; D gene: -
CDR3 protein: CASSGGDSGNTIYF; CDR3 DNA: TGCGCCAGCAGCGGAGGGGACTCTGGAAACACCATATATTTT; clone size: -; V gene: TRBV5-1; CDR3 length: 14; J gene: TRBJ1-3; D gene: -
CDR3 protein: CASSSPGTGGTDTQYF; CDR3 DNA: TGCGCCAGCAGCTCCCCCGGGACAGGAGGCACAGATACGCAGTATTTT; clone size: -; V gene: TRBV5-1; CDR3 length: 16; J gene: TRBJ2-3; D gene: TRBD1
CDR3 protein: CASSARLALEQYF; CDR3 DNA: TGTGCCAGCAGTGCTAGACTAGCGCTCGAGCAATACTTC; clone size: once; V gene: TRBV25-1; CDR3 length: 13; J gene: TRBJ2-7; D gene: TRBD2
CDR3 protein: CASSSGQFNSPLHF; CDR3 DNA: TGTGCCAGCAGCTCGGGACAGTTCAATTCACCCCTCCACTTT; clone size: -; V gene: TRBV7-2; CDR3 length: 14; J gene: TRBJ1-6; D gene: TRBD1
CDR3 protein: CASSPRSLTYEQYF; CDR3 DNA: TGTGCCAGCAGTCCTCGTTCTCTCACCTACGAGCAGTACTTC; clone size: -; V gene: TRBV27; CDR3 length: 14; J gene: TRBJ2-7; D gene: -
CDR3 protein: CASSPDRSGNTIYF; CDR3 DNA: TGCGCCAGCAGCCCAGACAGGTCGGGAAACACCATATATTTT; clone size: -; V gene: TRBV5-1; CDR3 length: 14; J gene: TRBJ1-3; D gene: -